This entry features one T cell receptor beta chain sequence. The source of the sample is a study of T cells in Graves' hyperthyroidism and ophthalmopathy. Looking at the study overall: Before treatment of any kind, peripheral blood was taken at initial diagnosis.

Germline CDR1 GTSNPN, CDR2 SVGIG (reference sequence). The V and J ends lost 4 bases and 3 bases, in that order; junction bases with no gene match: 7. This CDR3 contains 14 residues. Template material for amplifying TCR beta CDR3 regions consisted of RNA transcripts. RT-PCR in the first round (using the HTBI primer set) targeted the TCR CDR3. TCRdb re-called the multiplex PCR reads through MiXCR, storing one row per CDR3 protein. The sample includes a few hundred thousand distinct CDR3 sequences, around 15% of them seen just once. Pregnant or lactating patients were excluded, as were those with uncontrolled infection or other autoimmune disease. Orbital computed tomography and thyroid ultrasound, together with serum TRAb and thyroxine and clinical symptoms, were used for diagnoses.

This receptor was taken from a woman in her forties with Graves' ophthalmopathy. Specimen: blood. The chain employs TRBV30 and TRBJ2-5, with TRBD1 matching over 8 bases. The CDR3 is CAWISRQGKETQYF. The CDR3, as DNA: TGTGCCTGGATCTCTCGACAGGGGAAAGAGACCCAGTACTTC.